The sample holds one count of the clone carrying this T cell receptor beta chain. Its target is unknown. The data belong to a study of T cell repertoires in cytomegalovirus infection. TCRdb independently ran MiXCR on the reads; one entry per CDR3 protein. The sample holds about 920,000 distinct CDR3 sequences, roughly 30% seen once. In germline, CDR1 is MNHEY, CDR2 SMNVEV (reference sequence). The CDR3 is made up of 13 amino acids. Between the trimmed V and J ends, which lost 5 bases and 7 bases, there was a span of 14 bases. The clonotype comes from a human donor in good health (CMV status not recorded). Some clones in this sample may be carry-over from other donors' samples. The source material was cultured CD8+ T cells from PBMCs, sampled from culture after CMV antigen stimulation. The J gene is TRBJ1-1, the V gene TRBV27; D gene unclear. CDR3 DNA sequence: TGTGCCAGCAGTATCGGACTCACTGGTGAAGCTTTCTTT. Translating gives CASSIGLTGEAFF.